This T cell receptor (beta chain) was sequenced during a study of CD8 T cells in ankylosing spondylitis. Trimming cost V 1 base and J 4 bases; bases outside gene matches: 1. Per germline, CDR1 SGHKS and CDR2 YYEKEE (reference sequence). There are 13 residues in the CDR3. This clonotype was recorded at least ten times. Its antigen remains unidentified. Whole-study results and caveats: Some motif variants were previously reported in reactive arthritis synovial fluid and blood. What seemed typical of ankylosing spondylitis blood was a TCR beta motif built from several highly homologous variants. According to the report, clones linked to the disease were significantly enriched in matched synovial fluid samples taken from ankylosing spondylitis patients. Clones linked to the disease showed a CD8+ phenotype. They occurred at relatively low frequencies in peripheral blood.

Quantitative 5'-RACE with molecular barcodes generated TCR beta libraries. MiXCR, run by TCRdb on the 5' RACE reads, gives a single entry per CDR3 protein. The sample has more than 400,000 distinct CDR3 sequences; under 5.5% are singletons. This receptor was taken from a male donor with ankylosing spondylitis. The gene calls are TRBV5-5 and TRBJ1-2; 7 nucleotides match TRBD1. The sequencing sample was made of blood, either unsorted or a sorted T cell fraction (not recorded which). CDR3: CASSLYRGYGYTF. Here the CDR3 DNA reads TGTGCCAGCAGCTTGTACAGGGGCTATGGCTACACCTTC.